What follows are 26 T cell receptor beta chains derived from one specimen sequenced in a study of PD-L1 blockade in urothelial cancer. Sequenced by immunoSEQ multiplex PCR; TCRdb stores in-frame clones only, minus some. The data hold some 79,000 clones, with over 80% observed a single time. The specimen was PBMCs, collected around atezolizumab (anti-PD-L1) treatment. The receptors derive from a man between 65 and 79 years old with urothelial cancer.

The V call is TRBV5-6, the J call TRBJ2-5; D may be TRBD1 (7 bases). Germline lookup yields CDR1 SGHDT and CDR2 YYEEEE. The CDR3 spans 12 residues. Trimming stripped 7 bases from V and 4 bases from J, with 11 bases between. The CDR3 DNA reads as TGTGCCAGCTACAGGGGACTAGAGACCCAGTACTTC. Amino acids: CASYRGLETQYF.

The chain has TRBV21-1 and TRBJ2-7; the listed D gene, TRBD1, was not tested against the DNA. TRBV21-1 represents a pseudogene. This CDR3 spans 12 amino acids. CDR3 sequence reads: CASARGLTGQYF. The CDR3 nucleotides read TGTGCCAGCGCCAGGGGCCTTACGGGGCAGTACTTC.

The chain has TRBV19 and TRBJ1-1, with D maybe TRBD1 (6 bases). Germline V lookup: CDR1 LNHDA, CDR2 SQIVND (reference sequence). The V gene lost 6 bases and the J gene lost 5 bases, with 16 bases spanning the gap. The CDR3 has 14 residues. CDR3 loop: CASRDYREGTEAFF. CDR3 DNA: TGTGCCAGTAGGGATTACAGGGAGGGAACTGAAGCTTTCTTT.

The V call is TRBV4-1, the J call TRBJ1-1; a weak D match, TRBD1 (5 bases). The CDR3 totals 15 residues. With 4 bases removed from V and 4 bases from J, the gap between germline ends came to 16 bases. CDR1 and CDR2 (germline): MGHRA, YSYEKL. The CDR3 protein is CASSPGEGRSTEAFF. DNA of the CDR3: TGCGCCAGCAGCCCTGGTGAGGGGAGGAGCACTGAAGCTTTCTTT.

The V and J genes are TRBV5-4 and TRBJ2-1, with 10 bases matching TRBD2. Losses at the gene ends were 0 bases for V and 6 bases for J; bases not matched to a gene: 6. Looked up from germline, CDR1 is SGHNT and CDR2 is YYREEE (reference sequence). This CDR3 region has 16 residues. The chain's CDR3 is CASSLGSSGGANEQFF. CDR3 in DNA: TGTGCCAGCAGCTTGGGGTCCAGCGGGGGGGCCAATGAGCAGTTCTTC.

The J gene is TRBJ2-1, the V gene TRBV5-1; possible D gene TRBD1, 6 bases. The CDR3 has 15 residues. Germline values: CDR1 SGHRS, CDR2 YFSETQ. Trimming cost V 2 bases and J 11 bases, with 20 bases left between them. This CDR3 is CASSFGASGQDKQFF. For the CDR3, the DNA is TGCGCCAGCAGCTTTGGAGCCTCGGGACAAGACAAGCAGTTCTTC.

CDR3 in DNA: TGCGCCAGCAGCACGACAGGAAGGGAAGAAAAACTGTTTTTT. This gives the protein CASSTTGREEKLFF. The chain combines TRBV5-1 with TRBJ1-4; a possible D gene is TRBD1 (6 bases). The CDR3 runs to 14 residues. CDR1 SGHRS and CDR2 YFSETQ come from the germline V gene. V shed 4 bases and J shed 8 bases, with 15 bases lying between them. The whole variable domain, filled in from reference TRBV5-1 and TRBJ1-4, reads KAGVTQTPRYLIKTRGQQVTLSCSPISGHRSVSWYQQTPGQGLQFLFEYFSETQRNKGNFPGRFSGRQFSNSRSEMNVSTLELGDSALYLCASSTTGREEKLFFGSGTQLSVL.

The chain couples TRBV7-8 to TRBJ1-1; D is ambiguous. Trimming took 1 base from V and 1 from J, leaving 7 bases between them. Germline CDR1 is SGHVS and CDR2 is FQNEAQ. The CDR3 runs 14 residues. Here the CDR3 DNA reads TGTGCCAGCAGCTTAGTATCCCGGAACACTGAAGCTTTCTTT. Translation: CASSLVSRNTEAFF.

This chain links TRBV6-1 with TRBJ2-2; no definite D call. Germline V gives CDR1 MNHNS, CDR2 SASEGT. The CDR3 contains 13 residues. V was shortened by 7 bases and J by 5 bases, with 11 bases between the two germline ends. The CDR3 bases are TGTGCCAGCACTCAAACGAGTACCGGGGAGCTGTTTTTT. Residues: CASTQTSTGELFF.

This clone was counted ten times or more. The chain carries TRBV16 and TRBJ1-4; no definite D call. Germline CDR1 and CDR2: KGHSY and FQNENV. The CDR3 length is 15 residues. Trimming took 1 base from V and 0 from J, leaving 6 bases between them. CDR3 in DNA: TGTGCCAGCAGCCAATGGGGAGCAACTAATGAAAAACTGTTTTTT. It codes for CASSQWGATNEKLFF.

The chain carries TRBV2 and TRBJ2-1, with 7 bases identical to TRBD1. The V segment lost 6 bases and the J segment 8 bases; nucleotides outside the gene matches: 7. The CDR3 contains 13 residues. Germline V gene lookup returns CDR1 SNHLY and CDR2 FYNNEI. CDR3 amino acids: CASSRGQSDEQFF. The CDR3 DNA follows: TGTGCCAGCAGCAGGGGACAGTCGGATGAGCAGTTCTTC.

The chain couples TRBV21-1 to TRBJ2-3; the table's D gene call, TRBD2, was not cross checked with the DNA. TRBV21-1 is a recognized pseudogene. The CDR3 has 15 amino acids. CDR3 sequence reads: CASRRVGGRTDTQYF. In DNA, the CDR3 is TGTGCCAGCAGGAGGGTGGGAGGGAGAACAGATACGCAGTATTTT.

This clone was seen a single time. V and J are TRBV7-2 and TRBJ2-1, with 16 bases lining up with TRBD2. The CDR3 runs to 15 residues. Germline V gene lookup returns CDR1 SGHTA and CDR2 FQGNSA. V was pared by 6 bases and J by 7 bases, with 3 bases of the junction left unmatched. CDR3 bases: TGTGCCAGCAGTTTGGGACTAGCGGGAGGGAATGAGCAGTTCTTC. Translated, it gives CASSLGLAGGNEQFF.

The chain uses TRBV6-1 and TRBJ1-2, with 9 positions matching TRBD1. The J segment lost 6 bases and the V segment lost 2 bases, leaving 4 bases of the junction unmatched. This CDR3 region has 14 residues. The germline CDR1 and CDR2 sequences are MNHNS and SASEGT. CDR3 loop: CASSETTGGDGYTF. CDR3 DNA: TGTGCCAGCAGTGAAACCACAGGGGGCGATGGCTACACCTTC.

The rearrangement joins TRBV7-8 to TRBJ2-2; D uncertain. The CDR3 runs to 13 residues. V lost 5 bases, J lost 7 bases, and 11 bases lay in between. Germline lookup yields CDR1 SGHVS and CDR2 FQNEAQ. The chain's CDR3 is CASSPYSHGELFF. The CDR3 DNA reads as TGTGCCAGCAGCCCCTACAGTCACGGGGAGCTGTTTTTT.

Only a few counts were recorded for this clone. This chain uses TRBV29-1 with TRBJ1-1; maybe TRBD1 (6 bases). Germline lookup yields CDR1 SQVTM and CDR2 ANQGSEA. V lost 3 bases and J lost 1, with 12 bases in between. This CDR3 comprises 14 residues. The CDR3 sequence: CSVDITGRNTEAFF. For the CDR3, the DNA is TGCAGCGTTGATATCACAGGGAGGAACACTGAAGCTTTCTTT.

The rearrangement joins TRBV10-2 to TRBJ2-7; 7 bases map to TRBD2. The germline CDR1 and CDR2 sequences are WSHSY and SAAADI. V lost 3 bases to trimming and J lost 2 bases; unmatched junction nucleotides: 7. The CDR3 sequence is 15 residues long. CDR3 nucleotides: TGCGCCAGCAGTGATTACGCGACTAGCCCCTACGAGCAGTACTTC. Residues: CASSDYATSPYEQYF.

The rearrangement joins TRBV27 to TRBJ2-7; weak D call: TRBD2 (5 bases). This CDR3 is built from 14 residues. The ends were cut back, 5 bases at V and 2 bases at J, with 13 bases in the middle. Per the germline V gene, CDR1 is MNHEY and CDR2 is SMNVEV (reference sequence). This CDR3 reads CASSPGLRTYEQYF. In DNA, the CDR3 is TGTGCCAGCAGTCCAGGACTGAGAACCTACGAGCAGTACTTC.

The chain recombines TRBV7-2 with TRBJ1-1; 7 nucleotides agree with TRBD1. CDR3 size: 14 residues. V was clipped by 5 bases and J by 0 bases; unmatched bases: 3. Germline V gene lookup returns CDR1 SGHTA and CDR2 FQGNSA. This chain's CDR3 is CASSTGQMNTEAFF. The DNA of the CDR3 is TGTGCCAGCAGCACGGGACAGATGAACACTGAAGCTTTCTTT.

V usage is TRBV18 and J usage is TRBJ2-1; 7 bases are shared with TRBD1. Losses at the gene ends were 0 bases for V and 5 bases for J; bases not matched to a gene: 7. Germline loops: CDR1 KGHSH, CDR2 LQKENI. The CDR3 has 16 amino acids. As DNA, the CDR3 is TGTGCCAGCTCACCACCGAACAGGGGAACAAACAATGAGCAGTTCTTC. Translating gives CASSPPNRGTNNEQFF.

This rearrangement joins TRBV7-3 to TRBJ2-5, with D possibly matching TRBD1 (6 bases). This CDR3 region has 15 residues. In germline, CDR1 is SGHTA, CDR2 FQGTGA. Deletions cut 4 bases from V and 1 base from J, with 13 bases between. The CDR3: CASSSGTTGQETQYF. The CDR3 coding sequence is TGTGCCAGCAGCTCTGGGACAACAGGCCAAGAGACCCAGTACTTC.

This clone was seen just once. The chain employs TRBV18 and TRBJ2-1; D might be TRBD2 (6 bases). Germline V CDR1 and CDR2: KGHSH, LQKENI. The V end lost 3 bases, the J end lost 5 bases, and 14 bases lay between the germline ends. The CDR3 contains 15 residues. CDR3 DNA sequence: TGTGCCAGCTCACCTGGGGTAGCGGCAAACAATGAGCAGTTCTTC. It specifies CASSPGVAANNEQFF.

The chain links TRBV7-8 to TRBJ1-4; 9 bases are shared with TRBD1. Losses at the gene ends were 4 bases for V and 6 bases for J; bases not matched to a gene: 3. Germline CDR1 SGHVS, CDR2 FQNEAQ. The CDR3 runs to 14 residues. The CDR3 nucleotides are TGTGCCAGCAGCTCGACAGGGGGTTATGAAAAACTGTTTTTT. This encodes CASSSTGGYEKLFF.

This clone was picked up one time. This chain uses TRBV7-2 with TRBJ1-5, with D possibly matching TRBD1 (5 bases). V shed 4 bases and J shed 4 bases, with 20 bases lying between them. This CDR3 is built from 17 residues. Germline V gives CDR1 SGHTA, CDR2 FQGNSA. The DNA for the CDR3 is TGTGCCAGCAGCTCCCAAGGGGCGGCCGTGGGAAATCAGCCCCAGCATTTT. It specifies CASSSQGAAVGNQPQHF.

CDR3 region: CASSLQGGTGYGYTF. CDR3 nucleotide sequence: TGTGCCAGCAGCTTACAGGGCGGGACAGGCTATGGCTACACCTTC. V usage is TRBV11-2 and J usage is TRBJ1-2, with TRBD1 matching over 8 bases. Germline V CDR1 and CDR2: SGHAT, FQNNGV. Trimming removed 2 bases from V and 4 bases from J; junction bases left unmatched: 6. There are 15 residues in the CDR3.

Points on this clone: Mismatch with germline at one junction end may stem from a read error. The V call is TRBV10-3, the J call TRBJ2-7; maybe TRBD1 (6 bases). The CDR3 is 16 residues long. The germline V gene has CDR1 ENHRY and CDR2 SYGVKD. CDR3 amino acids: CASSVLTQGPSYEQYF. In DNA form, the CDR3 reads TGTGCCAGCAGTGTCCTGACACAGGGCCCATCCTACGAGCAGTACTTC.